Shown below are 20 T cell receptor beta chains from a single sample sequenced in a study of blood T cell repertoires in COVID-19. Using immunoSEQ multiplex PCR, the repertoire was profiled, and TCRdb retains in-frame clones only, with some absent. Among about 200,000 clones listed, around nine tenths were seen once. What was sequenced was peripheral blood. The receptors here all came from a man aged 55 to 69 who had recovered from COVID-19.

This chain connects TRBV9 to TRBJ2-3; TRBD2 agrees at 7 bases. Germline CDR1 and CDR2: SGDLS and YYNGEE. The CDR3 is 15 amino acids. The ends lost 4 bases at V and 2 bases at J; junction bases unmatched: 7. This CDR3 reads CASSPPGGATDTQYF. The CDR3 nucleotides read TGTGCCAGCAGCCCCCCGGGAGGAGCCACAGATACGCAGTATTTT.

V usage is TRBV11-1 and J usage is TRBJ2-7, with 9 bases lining up with TRBD2. Germline CDR1 is SGHAT and CDR2 is FQDESV (reference sequence). Losses at the gene ends were 5 bases for V and 6 bases for J; bases not matched to a gene: 5. The CDR3 length is 13 residues. CDR3 protein: CASSRGRAFEQYF. The CDR3 DNA is TGTGCCAGCAGCCGCGGGAGGGCCTTCGAGCAGTACTTC.

The chain carries TRBV5-4 and TRBJ2-5, with D possibly being TRBD2 (6 bases). There are 13 residues in the CDR3. Looked up from germline, CDR1 is SGHNT and CDR2 is YYREEE (reference sequence). The V end lost 0 bases, the J end lost 5 bases, and 8 bases lay between the germline ends. Here the CDR3 DNA reads TGTGCCAGCAGCTTGGTTGGGAGGGAGACCCAGTACTTC. This encodes CASSLVGRETQYF.

The chain has TRBV6-2 or TRBV6-3 and TRBJ2-1; 11 nucleotides line up with TRBD2. V shed 5 bases, J shed 5 bases, and the junction held 5 bases outside the gene matches. The germline V gene encodes CDR1 MNHEY and CDR2 SVGEGT. The CDR3 has 15 amino acids. The CDR3 here is CASSDIAGGHNEQFF. DNA for the CDR3: TGTGCCAGCAGTGACATAGCGGGGGGGCACAATGAGCAGTTCTTC.

This clone was counted between two and nine times. The V and J genes are TRBV10-3 and TRBJ2-5; D is perhaps TRBD2 (7 bases). The germline V gene encodes CDR1 ENHRY and CDR2 SYGVKD. V lost 3 bases and J lost 4, with 12 bases in between. The CDR3 runs 14 residues. The DNA for the CDR3 is TGTGCCATCAGTGATTTCGGGGGGCGAGAGACCCAGTACTTC. This sequence encodes CAISDFGGRETQYF.

J is TRBJ1-3 and V is TRBV3-1 (or the pseudogene TRBV3-2), with a possible D match to TRBD1 (6 bases). CDR3 length: 14 amino acids. Trimming took 2 bases from V and 4 from J, leaving 9 bases between them. The germline CDR1 and CDR2 sequences are LGHDT and YNNKEL (reference sequence). The DNA for the CDR3 is TGTGCCAGCAGCCAAACAGGGATCGGAAACACCATATATTTT. Amino acids: CASSQTGIGNTIYF.

V usage is TRBV19 and J usage is TRBJ1-2; D uncertain. V lost 11 bases and J 2 bases, leaving 15 bases between the germline ends. The germline V gene encodes CDR1 LNHDA and CDR2 SQIVND (reference sequence). CDR3 length: 13 residues. CDR3 nucleotides: TGTGCCTGCCACCGGCCGGGGAACTATGGCTACACCTTC. Its protein is CACHRPGNYGYTF. Combining the CDR3 with reference TRBV19 and TRBJ1-2 gives the whole variable domain DGGITQSPKYLFRKEGQNVTLSCEQNLNHDAMYWYRQDPGQGLRLIYYSQIVNDFQKGDIAEGYSVSREKKESFPLTVTSAQKNPTAFYLCACHRPGNYGYTFGSGTRLTVV.

The chain joins TRBV7-3 to TRBJ2-1; the match to TRBD2 covers 7 bases. V was clipped by 3 bases and J by 0 bases; unmatched bases: 8. The length of the CDR3 is 17 residues. Germline V gene sequence: CDR1 SGHTA, CDR2 FQGTGA. In nucleotides, the CDR3 is TGTGCCAGCAGCTTCCGGGGGGACTCCAGCTCCTACAATGAGCAGTTCTTC. Its protein is CASSFRGDSSSYNEQFF.

This clone showed up just a few times. The chain joins TRBV7-3 to TRBJ1-6; 9 nucleotides match TRBD1. CDR3 size: 15 residues. V lost 5 bases, J lost 9 bases, and 8 bases stayed unmatched. Germline V gene sequence: CDR1 SGHTA, CDR2 FQGTGA. The CDR3 sequence: CASSIGQGKGSPLHF. The CDR3 nucleotides read TGTGCCAGCAGCATCGGACAGGGGAAGGGTTCACCCCTCCACTTT.

The rearrangement links TRBV5-6 to TRBJ2-7; 11 nucleotides align to TRBD2. V trimming: 1 base; J trimming: 6 bases; junction bases outside the gene matches: 15. Germline values: CDR1 SGHDT, CDR2 YYEEEE. The CDR3 has 18 amino acids. CDR3 region: CASSLKLAGVTTHSEQYF. CDR3 in DNA: TGTGCCAGCAGCTTGAAACTAGCGGGAGTGACTACCCACAGCGAGCAGTACTTC.

V usage is TRBV6-1 and J usage is TRBJ2-5; 9 bases match TRBD2. This CDR3 has 18 amino acids. The germline CDR1 and CDR2 sequences are MNHNS and SASEGT. V lost 0 bases and J lost 2; bases outside the gene matches: 10. This chain's CDR3 is CASSEATGASGIQETQYF. The CDR3, as DNA: TGTGCCAGCAGTGAAGCAACTGGGGCTAGCGGGATTCAAGAGACCCAGTACTTC.

This clone was seen more than once but under ten times. The gene calls are TRBV6-5 and TRBJ1-1; possibly TRBD1 for D (5 bases). This CDR3 comprises 15 residues. Looked up from germline, CDR1 is MNHEY and CDR2 is SVGAGI. The V gene lost 5 bases and the J gene lost 1 base, with 14 bases spanning the gap. The CDR3 is CASSPWGRENTEAFF. The CDR3 bases are TGTGCCAGCAGTCCTTGGGGGAGGGAGAACACTGAAGCTTTCTTT.

This chain joins TRBV19 and TRBJ1-6, with 7 nucleotides matching TRBD1. CDR1 is LNHDA and CDR2 is SQIVND in the germline V gene (reference sequence). The CDR3 totals 14 residues. With V trimmed by 7 bases and J by 14 bases, 14 bases remained unmatched. CDR3 DNA: TGTGCCAGTAACCCGGGACAGCCTTCTAATTCCCTCCACTTT. It codes for CASNPGQPSNSLHF.

Details on this clone: Other DNA sequences within the sample encode an identical CDR3. V gene TRBV3-1 (or the pseudogene TRBV3-2) combines with J gene TRBJ2-6, with D tentatively TRBD2 (5 bases). CDR1 and CDR2 (germline): LGHDT, YNNKEL (reference sequence). CDR3 length equals 15 residues. Trimming took 1 base from V and 4 from J, leaving 8 bases between them. The CDR3 DNA is TGTGCCAGCAGCCAAGGAGGGCCCGGGGCCAACGTCCTGACTTTC. Residues: CASSQGGPGANVLTF.

This sequence joins TRBV4-3 and TRBJ2-1, with 12 nucleotides matching TRBD2. V gave up 1 base and J gave up 0 bases; unmatched junction bases: 7. This CDR3 comprises 19 residues. Germline values: CDR1 LGHNA, CDR2 YSLEER. Here the CDR3 DNA reads TGCGCCAGCAGCCAAGGACTAGCGGGGGCCGAAAGCTCCTACAATGAGCAGTTCTTC. This translates into CASSQGLAGAESSYNEQFF.

The J gene is TRBJ2-3, the V gene TRBV28; TRBD2 aligns across 9 bases. The germline gives CDR1 MDHEN, CDR2 SYDVKM. With 6 bases clipped from V and 3 bases from J, the junction kept 7 bases outside the gene matches. The CDR3 covers 15 residues. CDR3: CASSTGTSRTDTQYF. DNA for the CDR3: TGTGCCAGCAGCACAGGGACTAGCCGGACAGATACGCAGTATTTT.

About this clone itself: Possible read error: a much larger clone is one base away. This chain uses TRBV28 with TRBJ1-1; D uncertain. Germline V CDR1 and CDR2: MDHEN, SYDVKM. This CDR3 region has 13 residues. Trimming took 2 bases from V and 0 from J, leaving 4 bases between them. The CDR3 sequence is CASSLNMNTEAFF. CDR3 sequence (DNA): TGTGCCAGCAGTTTAAACATGAACACTGAAGCTTTCTTT.

The chain combines TRBV5-1 with TRBJ2-2; D is possibly TRBD1 (5 bases). With 1 base removed from V and 8 bases from J, the gap between germline ends came to 12 bases. Germline V CDR1 and CDR2: SGHRS, YFSETQ. The CDR3 extends over 14 amino acids. Here the CDR3 reads CASSLKGVGGELFF. The CDR3 DNA sequence: TGCGCCAGCAGCTTGAAAGGGGTTGGAGGGGAGCTGTTTTTT.

The rearrangement uses TRBV6-2 or TRBV6-3 and TRBJ1-1, with D perhaps matching TRBD1 (5 bases). Deletions cut 6 bases from V and 0 bases from J, with 20 bases between. This CDR3 has 17 amino acids. The germline CDR1 and CDR2 sequences are MNHEY and SVGEGT. CDR3 nucleotide sequence: TGTGCCAGCAGCCCTACCAACGGGGGACCCTTGAACACTGAAGCTTTCTTT. As protein: CASSPTNGGPLNTEAFF.

This clone has only one observation. This sequence joins TRBV5-1 and TRBJ2-5, with 7 bases lining up with TRBD2. Germline assignment: CDR1 SGHRS and CDR2 YFSETQ. The CDR3 is made up of 14 amino acids. Unmatched junction bases numbered 5, after V lost 3 bases and J lost 3 bases. The CDR3 protein is CASSYMGGKETQYF. The CDR3 coding sequence is TGCGCCAGCAGCTATATGGGGGGGAAAGAGACCCAGTACTTC.